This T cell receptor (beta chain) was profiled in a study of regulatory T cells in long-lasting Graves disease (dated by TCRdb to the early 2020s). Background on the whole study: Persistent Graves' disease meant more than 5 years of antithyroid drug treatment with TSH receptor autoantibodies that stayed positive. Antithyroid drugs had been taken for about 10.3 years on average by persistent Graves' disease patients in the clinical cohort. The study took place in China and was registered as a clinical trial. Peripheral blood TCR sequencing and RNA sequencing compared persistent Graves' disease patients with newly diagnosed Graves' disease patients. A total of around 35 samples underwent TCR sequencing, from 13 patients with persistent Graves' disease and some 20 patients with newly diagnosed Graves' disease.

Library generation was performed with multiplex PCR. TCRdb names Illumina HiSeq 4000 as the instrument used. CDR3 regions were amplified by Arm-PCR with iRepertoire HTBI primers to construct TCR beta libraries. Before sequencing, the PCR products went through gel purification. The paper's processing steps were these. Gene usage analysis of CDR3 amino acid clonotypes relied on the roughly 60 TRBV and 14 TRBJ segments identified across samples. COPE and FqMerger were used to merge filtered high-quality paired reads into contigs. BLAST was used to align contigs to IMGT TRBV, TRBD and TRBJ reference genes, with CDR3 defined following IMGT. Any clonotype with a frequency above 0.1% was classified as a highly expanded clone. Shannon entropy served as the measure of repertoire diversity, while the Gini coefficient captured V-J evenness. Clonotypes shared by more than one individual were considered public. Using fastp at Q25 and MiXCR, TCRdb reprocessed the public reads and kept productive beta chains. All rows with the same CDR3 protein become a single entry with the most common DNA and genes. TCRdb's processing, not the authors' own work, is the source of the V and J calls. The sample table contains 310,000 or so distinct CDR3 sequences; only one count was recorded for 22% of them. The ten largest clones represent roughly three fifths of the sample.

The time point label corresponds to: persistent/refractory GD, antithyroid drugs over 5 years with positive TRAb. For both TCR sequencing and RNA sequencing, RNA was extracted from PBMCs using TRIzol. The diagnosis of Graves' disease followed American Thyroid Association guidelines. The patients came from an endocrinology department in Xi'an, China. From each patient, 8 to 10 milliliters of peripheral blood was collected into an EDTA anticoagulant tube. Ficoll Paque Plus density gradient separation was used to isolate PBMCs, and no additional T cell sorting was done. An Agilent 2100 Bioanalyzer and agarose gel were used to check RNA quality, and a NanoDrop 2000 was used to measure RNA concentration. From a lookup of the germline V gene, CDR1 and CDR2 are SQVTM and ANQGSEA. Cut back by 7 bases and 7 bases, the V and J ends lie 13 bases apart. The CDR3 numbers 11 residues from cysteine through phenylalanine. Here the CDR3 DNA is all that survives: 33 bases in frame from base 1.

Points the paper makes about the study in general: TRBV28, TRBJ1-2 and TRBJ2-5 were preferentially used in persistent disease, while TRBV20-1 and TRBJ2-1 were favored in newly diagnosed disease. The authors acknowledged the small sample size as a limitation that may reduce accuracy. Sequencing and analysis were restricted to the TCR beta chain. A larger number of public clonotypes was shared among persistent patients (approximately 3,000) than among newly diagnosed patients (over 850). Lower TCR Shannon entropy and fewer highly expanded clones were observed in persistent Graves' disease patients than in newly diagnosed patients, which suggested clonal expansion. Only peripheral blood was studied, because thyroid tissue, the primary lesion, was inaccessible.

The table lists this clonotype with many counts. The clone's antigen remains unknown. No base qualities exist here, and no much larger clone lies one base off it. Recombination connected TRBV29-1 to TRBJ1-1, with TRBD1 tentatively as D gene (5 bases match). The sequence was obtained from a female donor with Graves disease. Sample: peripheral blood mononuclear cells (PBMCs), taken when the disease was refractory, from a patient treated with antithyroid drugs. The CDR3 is CSARAGVEAFF. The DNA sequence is TGCAGCGCCCGAGCGGGGGTTGAAGCTTTCTTT.